This is a list of T cell receptor beta chains from one sample in a study of sequential checkpoint blockade in melanoma. The table came from immunoSEQ multiplex PCR; TCRdb's copy has only in-frame clones and leaves some out. The table records approximately 11,000 clones, under 60% of them present only once. Here the sequenced sample was CD8+ T cells sorted from blood (inferred from file names), taken from a patient given nivolumab and ipilimumab in sequence. These receptor sequences come from a human donor with melanoma. The CDR3 runs from the conserved cysteine through the conserved F or W. The D gene is left open where the match is weak. Only part of the rows carry a size: once, few, many, or a class if the clone is expanded.

>TRBV27|.|.|TRBJ2-7
CASSSTGRRREQYF
TGTGCCAGCAGTTCGACAGGTCGGCGGCGCGAGCAGTACTTC
>TRBV15|.|.|TRBJ2-1
CATSSAGQNNEQFF
TGTGCCACCAGCAGCGCCGGACAGAACAATGAGCAGTTCTTC
>TRBV2|TRBD2|.|TRBJ2-1
CASSVDRVSSGNDNEQFF
TGTGCCAGCAGTGTTGATCGAGTTTCTAGCGGTAACGACAATGAGCAGTTCTTC
>TRBV7-2|.|.|TRBJ2-7
CASSLVVRAYEQYF
TGTGCCAGCAGCTTAGTGGTTCGAGCCTACGAGCAGTACTTC
>TRBV7-6|.|.|TRBJ2-7
CASSLEGDLGRYEQYF
TGTGCCAGCAGCTTAGAAGGGGATCTCGGTAGGTACGAGCAGTACTTC
>TRBV5-1|.|few|TRBJ2-1
CASSQSGGWDEQFF
TGCGCCAGCAGTCAGAGCGGAGGATGGGATGAGCAGTTCTTC
>TRBV27|TRBD2|.|TRBJ2-3
CASSLSPPNQAGVSTDTQYF
TGTGCCAGCAGTTTATCGCCCCCTAATCAGGCGGGAGTGAGCACAGATACGCAGTATTTT
>TRBV28|.|once|TRBJ1-1
CASSLGVGGTEAFF
TGTGCCAGCAGTTTAGGCGTAGGGGGCACTGAAGCTTTCTTT
>TRBV28|TRBD2|.|TRBJ2-7
CASSYPLAGGGYEQYF
TGTGCCAGCAGTTATCCACTAGCGGGAGGTGGCTACGAGCAGTACTTC
>TRBV19|TRBD2|few|TRBJ2-1
CASSIGALAGRDNEQFF
TGTGCCAGTAGTATAGGGGCACTAGCGGGACGCGACAATGAGCAGTTCTTC
>TRBV5-4|TRBD2|.|TRBJ2-1
CASSHSGGYNEQFF
TGTGCCAGCAGCCATAGCGGGGGATACAATGAGCAGTTCTTC
>TRBV7-2|TRBD2|.|TRBJ2-7
CASSDGLGYMSYEQYF
TGTGCCAGCAGCGACGGACTAGGCTATATGTCCTACGAGCAGTACTTC
>TRBV7-2|TRBD1|.|TRBJ1-1
CASSSGTGEAFF
TGTGCCAGCAGCTCCGGGACAGGAGAAGCTTTCTTT
>TRBV15|.|once|TRBJ1-1
CATSRQGTEAFF
TGTGCCACCAGCCGCCAGGGCACTGAAGCTTTCTTT
>TRBV28|.|.|TRBJ1-4
CASSFSRTGVLEKLFF
TGTGCCAGCAGTTTTAGCCGGACGGGGGTCTTAGAAAAACTGTTTTTT
>TRBV28|TRBD2|.|TRBJ2-7
CASTWSGGEQYF
TGTGCCAGCACATGGTCGGGGGGGGAGCAGTACTTC
>TRBV7-9|.|.|TRBJ2-4
CASSPTPNIQYF
TGTGCCAGCAGCCCTACCCCAAACATTCAGTACTTC
>TRBV9|TRBD1|.|TRBJ1-1
CASSPHGQDTEAFF
TGTGCCAGCAGCCCCCATGGACAGGACACTGAAGCTTTCTTT
>TRBV15|.|few|TRBJ2-1
CATSRGSPGNEQFF
TGTGCCACCAGCAGAGGGTCCCCCGGCAATGAGCAGTTCTTC
>TRBV5-4|.|.|TRBJ2-7
CASSLYRAYEQYF
TGTGCCAGCAGCCTTTACAGGGCCTACGAGCAGTACTTC
>TRBV14|.|medium-sized|TRBJ2-5
CASSQEAQGFETQYF
TGTGCCAGCAGCCAAGAGGCACAGGGTTTTGAGACCCAGTACTTC
>TRBV9|TRBD1|.|TRBJ2-5
CASSTEGQPAGTQYF
TGTGCCAGCAGCACCGAGGGACAGCCCGCCGGGACCCAGTACTTC
>TRBV5-4|TRBD2|once|TRBJ2-7
CASSLAKYVLAGDEREQYF
TGTGCCAGCAGCTTGGCCAAATACGTACTAGCGGGAGATGAACGGGAGCAGTACTTC
>TRBV5-4|TRBD1|few|TRBJ1-2
CASSWTGSNYGYTF
TGTGCCAGCAGCTGGACAGGGTCCAACTATGGCTACACCTTC
>TRBV28|.|.|TRBJ1-5
CASSGRVFNQPQHF
TGTGCCAGCAGCGGCAGGGTTTTCAATCAGCCCCAGCATTTT
>TRBV28|.|few|TRBJ1-4
CATTRGGFATNEKLFF
TGTGCCACCACTCGTGGTGGTTTCGCAACTAATGAAAAACTGTTTTTT
>TRBV7-9|.|once|TRBJ2-7
CASSLATEAEQYF
TGTGCCAGCAGCTTAGCAACTGAAGCCGAGCAGTACTTC
>TRBV19|.|.|TRBJ2-1
CASSKGLVGGIYNEQFF
TGTGCCAGTAGTAAGGGGTTGGTAGGGGGTATCTACAATGAGCAGTTCTTC
>TRBV9|.|.|TRBJ2-7
CASSAGSLDEQYF
TGTGCCAGCAGCGCCGGGTCACTGGACGAGCAGTACTTC
>TRBV5-4|TRBD1|.|TRBJ2-7
CASNLYGQAYEQYF
TGTGCCAGCAACCTATACGGACAGGCCTACGAGCAGTACTTC
>TRBV5-5|.|.|TRBJ1-5
CASSLEGNGQPQHF
TGTGCCAGCAGCTTGGAGGGGAACGGTCAGCCCCAGCATTTT
>TRBV4-1|.|few|TRBJ1-1
CASSQDPSGITEAFF
TGCGCCAGCAGCCAAGATCCCAGCGGGATCACTGAAGCTTTCTTT
>TRBV28|.|once|TRBJ2-1
CASSFRVQLSYNEQFF
TGTGCCAGCAGTTTCCGGGTTCAACTCTCCTACAATGAGCAGTTCTTC
>TRBV28|.|.|TRBJ2-3
CASSRRLVAGSSTDTQYF
TGTGCCAGCAGTCGACGACTGGTTGCGGGGTCTAGCACAGATACGCAGTATTTT
>TRBV28|.|.|TRBJ2-7
CASKGFSSYEQYF
TGTGCCAGCAAGGGGTTTAGCTCCTACGAGCAGTACTTC
>TRBV28|.|.|TRBJ2-2
CASYRAGELFF
TGTGCCAGTTACAGGGCCGGGGAGCTGTTTTTT
>TRBV13|TRBD1|.|TRBJ2-5
CASSLESGGRQETQYF
TGTGCCAGCAGCTTAGAGTCAGGGGGACGCCAAGAGACCCAGTACTTC
>TRBV13|TRBD2|.|TRBJ2-1
CASSSRGVAYNEQFF
TGTGCCAGCAGCTCCCGGGGGGTGGCCTACAATGAGCAGTTCTTC
>TRBV28|TRBD2|once|TRBJ2-3
CASSLGVRILAGLGTDTQYF
TGTGCCAGCAGTTTAGGGGTTCGTATTCTAGCGGGATTGGGCACAGATACGCAGTATTTT
>TRBV9|TRBD1|.|TRBJ1-2
CASSVGTGGPDGYTF
TGTGCCAGCAGCGTTGGGACAGGGGGTCCGGATGGCTACACCTTC
>TRBV19|TRBD1|.|TRBJ1-5
CASSIDRDRGLINSNQPQHF
TGTGCCAGTAGTATAGATCGGGACAGGGGGCTGATTAATAGCAATCAGCCCCAGCATTTT
>TRBV28|.|.|TRBJ2-7
CASSLLQSYEQYF
TGTGCCAGCAGTCTCCTACAGAGCTACGAGCAGTACTTC
>TRBV30|.|.|TRBJ2-7
CAWSAPHEQYF
TGTGCCTGGAGTGCCCCCCACGAGCAGTACTTC
>TRBV6-1|.|.|TRBJ2-3
CASSEQRTGSTDTQYF
TGTGCCAGCAGTGAACAGCGAACAGGGAGCACAGATACGCAGTATTTT
>TRBV28|TRBD1|.|TRBJ1-1
CASSWGQPEAFF
TGTGCCAGCAGCTGGGGACAGCCTGAAGCTTTCTTT
>TRBV28|.|.|TRBJ1-2
CASSFPGSAGYTF
TGTGCCAGCAGTTTCCCAGGGTCGGCCGGCTACACCTTC
>TRBV27|.|.|TRBJ2-5
CASSRVVQKTQYF
TGTGCCAGCAGTCGAGTGGTCCAAAAGACCCAGTACTTC
>TRBV27|.|.|TRBJ2-1
CASIPRDISNEQFF
TGTGCCAGCATTCCTCGGGACATAAGCAATGAGCAGTTCTTC
>TRBV6-1|TRBD2|.|TRBJ2-7
CASSEEAGVLSYEQYF
TGTGCCAGCAGTGAAGAGGCGGGAGTCTTATCCTACGAGCAGTACTTC
>TRBV30|.|few|TRBJ2-6
CAWSVPDILTPSGANVLTF
TGTGCCTGGAGTGTACCGGACATTCTAACTCCTTCTGGGGCCAACGTCCTGACTTTC
>TRBV19|.|.|TRBJ2-2
CASSQLAGINTGELFF
TGTGCCAGTAGCCAACTAGCAGGGATAAACACCGGGGAGCTGTTTTTT
>TRBV15|.|hyperexpanded|TRBJ2-7
CATSRDASIAYEQYF
TGTGCCACCAGCAGAGATGCTAGCATCGCATACGAGCAGTACTTC
>TRBV27|.|.|TRBJ1-4
CASSTTRQINEKLFF
TGTGCCAGCAGTACCACGCGACAGATTAATGAAAAACTGTTTTTT